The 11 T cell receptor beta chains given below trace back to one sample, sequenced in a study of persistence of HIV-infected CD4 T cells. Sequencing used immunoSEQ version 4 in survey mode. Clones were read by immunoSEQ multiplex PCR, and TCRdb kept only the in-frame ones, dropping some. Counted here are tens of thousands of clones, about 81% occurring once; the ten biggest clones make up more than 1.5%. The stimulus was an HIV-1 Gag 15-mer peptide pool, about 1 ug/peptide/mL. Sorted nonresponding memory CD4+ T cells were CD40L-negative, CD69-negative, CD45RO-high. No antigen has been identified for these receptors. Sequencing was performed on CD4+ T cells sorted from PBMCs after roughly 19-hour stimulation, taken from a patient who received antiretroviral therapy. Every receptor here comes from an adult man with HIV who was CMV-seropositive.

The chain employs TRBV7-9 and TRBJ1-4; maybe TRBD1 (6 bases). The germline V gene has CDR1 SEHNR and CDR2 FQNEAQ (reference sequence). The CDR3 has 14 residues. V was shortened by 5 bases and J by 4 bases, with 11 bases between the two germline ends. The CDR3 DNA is TGTGCCAGCAGCGTCGGACAGCATAATGAAAAACTGTTTTTT. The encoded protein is CASSVGQHNEKLFF. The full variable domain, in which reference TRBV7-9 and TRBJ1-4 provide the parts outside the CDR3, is DTGVSQNPRHKITKRGQNVTFRCDPISEHNRLYWYRQTLGQGPEFLTYFQNEAQLEKSRLLSDRFSAERPKGSFSTLEIQRTEQGDSAMYLCASSVGQHNEKLFFGSGTQLSVL.

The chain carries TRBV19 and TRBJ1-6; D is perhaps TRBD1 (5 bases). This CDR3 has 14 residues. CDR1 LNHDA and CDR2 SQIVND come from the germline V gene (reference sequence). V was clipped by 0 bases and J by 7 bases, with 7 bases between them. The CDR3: CASSIEDRNSPLHF. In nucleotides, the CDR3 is TGTGCCAGTAGTATAGAAGACAGAAATTCACCCCTCCACTTT. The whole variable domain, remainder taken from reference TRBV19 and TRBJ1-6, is DGGITQSPKYLFRKEGQNVTLSCEQNLNHDAMYWYRQDPGQGLRLIYYSQIVNDFQKGDIAEGYSVSREKKESFPLTVTSAQKNPTAFYLCASSIEDRNSPLHFGNGTRLTVT.

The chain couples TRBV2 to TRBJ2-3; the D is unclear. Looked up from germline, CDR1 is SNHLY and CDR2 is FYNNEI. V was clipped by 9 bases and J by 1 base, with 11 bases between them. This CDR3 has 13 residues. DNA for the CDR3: TGTGCCAGGAGAGAGGAGCGCACAGATACGCAGTATTTT. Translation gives CARREERTDTQYF.

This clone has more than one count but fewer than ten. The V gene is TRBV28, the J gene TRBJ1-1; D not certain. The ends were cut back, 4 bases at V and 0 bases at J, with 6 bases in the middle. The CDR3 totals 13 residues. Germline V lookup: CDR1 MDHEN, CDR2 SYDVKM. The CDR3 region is CASSSGVNTEAFF. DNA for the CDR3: TGTGCCAGCAGTTCCGGGGTGAACACTGAAGCTTTCTTT.

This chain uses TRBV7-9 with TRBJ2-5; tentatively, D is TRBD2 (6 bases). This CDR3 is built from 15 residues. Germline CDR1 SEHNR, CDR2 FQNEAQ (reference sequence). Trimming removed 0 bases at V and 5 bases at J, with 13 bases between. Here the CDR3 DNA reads TGTGCCAGCAGCTTAGCATGGGGGGAAGGGGAGACCCAGTACTTC. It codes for CASSLAWGEGETQYF.

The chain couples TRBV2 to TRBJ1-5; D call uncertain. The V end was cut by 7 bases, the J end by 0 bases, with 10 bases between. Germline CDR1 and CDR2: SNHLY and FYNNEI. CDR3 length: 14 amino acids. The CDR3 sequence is CASTGPDSNQPQHF. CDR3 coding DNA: TGTGCCAGCACCGGGCCCGATAGCAATCAGCCCCAGCATTTT.

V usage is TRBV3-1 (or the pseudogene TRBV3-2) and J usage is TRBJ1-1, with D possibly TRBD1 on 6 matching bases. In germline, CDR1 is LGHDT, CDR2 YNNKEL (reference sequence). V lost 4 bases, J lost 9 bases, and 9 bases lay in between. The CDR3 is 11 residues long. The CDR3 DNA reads TGTGCCAGCAGCCTGGGGGGGCAAGCTTTCTTT. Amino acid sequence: CASSLGGQAFF.

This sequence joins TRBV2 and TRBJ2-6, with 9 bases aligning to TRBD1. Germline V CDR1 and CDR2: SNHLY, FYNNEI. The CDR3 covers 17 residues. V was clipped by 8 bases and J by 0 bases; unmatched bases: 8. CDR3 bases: TGTGCCAGCGTGACAGGGGGTATTAGCTCTGGGGCCAACGTCCTGACTTTC. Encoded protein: CASVTGGISSGANVLTF.

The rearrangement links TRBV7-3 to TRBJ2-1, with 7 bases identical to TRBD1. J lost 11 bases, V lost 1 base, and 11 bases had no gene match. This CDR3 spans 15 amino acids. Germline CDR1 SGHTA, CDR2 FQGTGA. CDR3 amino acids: CASSLSLVTGVKQFF. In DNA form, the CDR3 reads TGTGCCAGCAGCTTAAGCCTAGTTACAGGGGTAAAGCAGTTCTTC.

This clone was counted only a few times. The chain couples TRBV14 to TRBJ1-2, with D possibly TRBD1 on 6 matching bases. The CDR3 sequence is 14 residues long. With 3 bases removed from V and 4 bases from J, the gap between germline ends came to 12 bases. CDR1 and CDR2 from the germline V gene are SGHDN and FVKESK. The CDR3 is CASSQIQGGYGYTF. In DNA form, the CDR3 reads TGTGCCAGCAGCCAGATACAGGGCGGCTATGGCTACACCTTC.

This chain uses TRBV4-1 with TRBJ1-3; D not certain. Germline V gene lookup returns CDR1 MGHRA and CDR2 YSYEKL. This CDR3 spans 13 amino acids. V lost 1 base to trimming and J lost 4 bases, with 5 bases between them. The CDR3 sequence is CASSQVQGNTIYF. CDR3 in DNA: TGCGCCAGCAGCCAAGTCCAGGGAAACACCATATATTTT.